This T cell receptor beta chain appears in the sequencing data of a study of cytomegalovirus exposure and HLA in healthy donors. Study overall: Earlier results showed roughly 110 million unique TCR beta sequences derived from roughly 200 million T cells.

Overall study results and limits: A previous analysis found most TCR beta V segments productive roughly 87% or roughly 30% of the time. In a later analysis, an Asian-associated ancestry cluster reportedly showed fewer N-insertions than the 666-donor mean.

The CDR3 length is 16 residues. About this clone itself: Its antigen is as yet unknown.

PCR used 60 Vbeta primers and 13 Jbeta primers. Clones were read by immunoSEQ multiplex PCR, and TCRdb kept only the in-frame ones, dropping some. The sample shows approximately 89,000 clones, about three quarters of them seen only once. The chain has TRBV21-1 and TRBJ2-5; the D call of TRBD1 is as the table states it, not checked on the DNA. TRBV21-1 is listed as a pseudogene. What was sequenced was PBMCs. The TCR comes from a man younger than 40 in good health and CMV-seropositive. The chain's CDR3 is CASSKPQGPPWETQYF. The CDR3 nucleotides are TGTGCCAGCAGCAAACCACAGGGTCCCCCTTGGGAGACCCAGTACTTC.